The present entry profiles one T cell receptor (beta chain) with its context. Its antigen remains unknown. A single base separates this from a much larger clone, so it may be a read error. CDR3 length equals 13 residues. Germline loops: CDR1 SNHLY, CDR2 FYNNEI. The data are from a study of breast tumors, draining lymph nodes, adjacent tissues. The lymph nodes were axillary draining lymph nodes from breast cancer patients. Study observations and caveats: That most tumor T cells come from lymph nodes remained unproven. The data were judged consistent with most tumor T cells coming from lymph node and expanding in tumor. Compared with basal-like, luminal-like tumors shared significantly more repertoire with nontumor tissue. Tumor TCR diversity was below lymph nodes but above nontumor tissue.

TCRdb re-derived calls from the multiplex PCR reads in MiXCR, one entry per CDR3 protein. The top ten clones hold roughly 1.2% of a sample with 100,000 or so distinct CDR3 sequences, approximately 22% of them seen once. Sequenced sample: axillary lymph node tissue. The chain carries TRBV2 and TRBJ2-3, with D maybe TRBD1 (6 bases). The sequence was collected from a female donor with breast cancer. Some clones in this sample may be carry-over from other donors' samples. CDR3 protein: CTSIAGGTDTQYF. In nucleotides, the CDR3 is TGTACCAGCATAGCAGGGGGCACAGATACGCAGTATTTT.